The rows below give T cell receptor beta chains drawn from one sample of a study of blood T cell repertoires in COVID-19. Profiled with immunoSEQ multiplex PCR; TCRdb holds only in-frame clones, not every one. The repertoire holds under 300,000 clones, with approximately 85% as singletons. Sequences were obtained from peripheral blood. The receptor source for this set is an older woman with acute or convalescent COVID-19. Both conserved end residues are part of each CDR3. The D gene is left open where the match is weak. Clone sizes are given selectively: once, few, many, or a class where the clone is expanded.

v_gene,d_gene,j_gene,abundance,CDR3aa,CDR3nt
TRBV6-5,NA,TRBJ1-2,NA,CASSPDRTNYGYTF,TGTGCCAGCAGCCCAGACAGAACTAACTATGGCTACACCTTC
TRBV24-1,NA,TRBJ2-2,NA,CATSDPIQGDTGELFF,TGTGCCACCAGTGATCCTATACAGGGTGACACCGGGGAGCTGTTTTTT
TRBV9,TRBD2,TRBJ2-5,NA,CASSLSGGFQETQYF,TGTGCCAGCAGCCTTAGCGGGGGGTTCCAAGAGACCCAGTACTTC
TRBV6-5,NA,TRBJ1-1,NA,CASSYRGMNTEAFF,TGTGCCAGCAGTTACCGGGGGATGAACACTGAAGCTTTCTTT
TRBV18,NA,TRBJ1-3,NA,CASSPSRVTGNTIYF,TGTGCCAGCTCACCATCGAGGGTTACTGGAAACACCATATATTTT
TRBV19,NA,TRBJ1-5,NA,CASSMGLSNQPQHF,TGTGCCAGTAGTATGGGCCTTAGCAATCAGCCCCAGCATTTT
TRBV18,TRBD1,TRBJ2-1,NA,CASSSGQGSYNEQFF,TGTGCCAGCTCATCCGGACAGGGCTCCTACAATGAGCAGTTCTTC
TRBV6-5,NA,TRBJ1-2,NA,CASSPWTADYGYTF,TGTGCCAGCAGTCCGTGGACAGCGGACTATGGCTACACCTTC
TRBV19,NA,TRBJ1-5,NA,CASSPRRGGISQPQHF,TGTGCCAGTAGTCCCCGAAGGGGGGGCATCAGTCAGCCCCAGCATTTT
TRBV24-1,NA,TRBJ2-7,NA,CATSGPQTYEQYF,TGTGCCACCAGTGGTCCACAAACCTACGAGCAGTACTTC
TRBV7-3,NA,TRBJ1-1,NA,CASSLGTPNTEAFF,TGTGCCAGCAGCTTAGGGACACCGAACACTGAAGCTTTCTTT
TRBV6-5,TRBD1,TRBJ2-3,NA,CASSITGGRTDTQYF,TGTGCCAGCAGTATAACAGGGGGTCGGACAGATACGCAGTATTTT
TRBV5-1,NA,TRBJ2-7,once,CASSFGGPTYEQYF,TGCGCCAGCAGCTTTGGGGGCCCGACCTACGAGCAGTACTTC
TRBV20-1,TRBD2,TRBJ2-7,NA,CSASEAGGYYEQYF,TGCAGTGCTAGTGAGGCGGGGGGGTACTACGAGCAGTACTTC
TRBV6-5,NA,TRBJ2-7,NA,CASVASAAYEQYF,TGTGCCAGCGTGGCCTCGGCGGCCTACGAGCAGTACTTC
TRBV18,NA,TRBJ1-6,NA,CASSADSHSPLHF,TGTGCCAGCTCAGCCGACAGCCACTCACCCCTCCACTTT
TRBV10-3,NA,TRBJ2-3,NA,CAILGGPDTQYF,TGTGCCATCCTGGGGGGACCAGATACGCAGTATTTT
TRBV6-4,NA,TRBJ1-1,NA,CASSLARNREANTEAFF,TGTGCCAGCAGTCTCGCCCGTAACAGGGAAGCAAACACTGAAGCTTTCTTT
TRBV3-1/TRBV3-2,NA,TRBJ1-2,NA,CASSQETAGGYTF,TGTGCCAGCAGCCAAGAGACTGCGGGCGGCTACACCTTC
TRBV11-3,NA,TRBJ2-5,NA,CASSRTVQETQYF,TGTGCCAGCAGCCGGACAGTCCAAGAGACCCAGTACTTC
TRBV6-4,NA,TRBJ1-1,NA,CAIFEAFF,TGTGCCATCTTCGAAGCTTTCTTT
TRBV11-2,TRBD2,TRBJ2-1,NA,CASSLDGGAAEQFF,TGTGCCAGCAGCTTAGACGGGGGGGCCGCTGAGCAGTTCTTC
TRBV19,NA,TRBJ1-4,NA,CASSRGQRPTNEKLFF,TGTGCCAGTAGTAGGGGCCAGCGACCAACTAATGAAAAACTGTTTTTT
TRBV5-4,NA,TRBJ1-2,NA,CASSLGGGAGRSVNYGYTF,TGTGCCAGCAGCTTGGGTGGGGGGGCAGGTCGCTCGGTTAACTATGGCTACACCTTC
TRBV5-4,NA,TRBJ2-1,NA,CASSSRGLNEQFF,TGTGCCAGCAGCTCCAGGGGCTTGAATGAGCAGTTCTTC
TRBV7-9,NA,TRBJ1-1,NA,CASSSLGRGNTEAFF,TGTGCCAGCAGCTCTCTGGGGAGGGGAAACACTGAAGCTTTCTTT
TRBV5-1,TRBD1,TRBJ1-4,NA,CASSLTGAVNEKLFF,TGCGCCAGCAGCTTAACAGGGGCCGTTAATGAAAAACTGTTTTTT
TRBV2,NA,TRBJ2-2,once,CASSTVAGELFF,TGTGCCAGCAGCACAGTAGCCGGGGAGCTGTTTTTT
TRBV7-9,NA,TRBJ1-1,NA,CASTWLQYTEAFF,TGTGCCAGCACCTGGTTACAGTACACTGAAGCTTTCTTT
TRBV5-1,TRBD1,TRBJ2-5,NA,CASSLRTGRETQYF,TGCGCCAGCAGCTTGCGGACAGGGCGAGAGACCCAGTACTTC
TRBV7-9,NA,TRBJ2-7,NA,CASSPGAGLRGEQYF,TGTGCCAGCAGCCCCGGGGCGGGGCTACGGGGCGAGCAGTACTTC
TRBV20-1,NA,TRBJ1-4,NA,CSAQYEKLFF,TGCAGTGCCCAATATGAAAAACTGTTTTTT